The clone carrying this T cell receptor (beta chain) has just a few counts. This sample was taken from a study of human T cells and chemical hapten exposure. Overall study: Patients having alopecia areata, totalis or universalis were mostly female.

Authors' processing steps: Across samples, TCR counts had a median of roughly 97,000 and ranged from 23,224 to 690,600. TCRdb reanalysed the RACE reads using MiXCR and keeps one entry per CDR3 protein. What appears here as the V and J calls and clone size reflects TCRdb's work, not the paper's. Here the sample spans under 300,000 distinct CDR3 sequences, about 9% being singletons. Time point: pre-sensitization, week 0. Treatment in this sample: therapeutic diphenylcyclopropenone sensitization with weekly scalp DPC. V was pared by 3 bases and J by 6 bases, with 7 bases of the junction left unmatched. The CDR3 extends over 15 amino acids. The germline gives CDR1 SGDLS, CDR2 YYNGEE.

This chain uses TRBV9 with TRBJ2-2; 8 nucleotides align to TRBD2. This specimen consisted of whole blood, obtained in connection with sensitization to the hapten diphenylcyclopropenone (DPC). The origin of this receptor is a woman aged 40 to 50 with alopecia areata. Some clones in this sample may be carry-over from other donors' samples. The CDR3 is CASSELAETPGELFF. The CDR3 nucleotides are TGTGCCAGCAGCGAACTAGCGGAGACCCCCGGGGAGCTGTTTTTT.